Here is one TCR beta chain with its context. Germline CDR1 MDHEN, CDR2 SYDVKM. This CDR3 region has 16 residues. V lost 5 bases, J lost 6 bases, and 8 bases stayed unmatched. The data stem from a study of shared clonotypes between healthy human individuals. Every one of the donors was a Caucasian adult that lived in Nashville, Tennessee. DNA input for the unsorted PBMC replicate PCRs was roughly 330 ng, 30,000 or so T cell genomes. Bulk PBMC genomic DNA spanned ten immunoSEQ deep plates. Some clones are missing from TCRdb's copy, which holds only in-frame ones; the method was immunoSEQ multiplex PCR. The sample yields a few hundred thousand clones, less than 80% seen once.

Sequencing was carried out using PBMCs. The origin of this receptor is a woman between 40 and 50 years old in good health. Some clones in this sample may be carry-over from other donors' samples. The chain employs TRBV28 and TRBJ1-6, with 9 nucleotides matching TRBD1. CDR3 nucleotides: TGTGCCAGCAGTCCCCGGCGGACAGGGGTTAATTCACCCCTCCACTTT. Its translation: CASSPRRTGVNSPLHF.